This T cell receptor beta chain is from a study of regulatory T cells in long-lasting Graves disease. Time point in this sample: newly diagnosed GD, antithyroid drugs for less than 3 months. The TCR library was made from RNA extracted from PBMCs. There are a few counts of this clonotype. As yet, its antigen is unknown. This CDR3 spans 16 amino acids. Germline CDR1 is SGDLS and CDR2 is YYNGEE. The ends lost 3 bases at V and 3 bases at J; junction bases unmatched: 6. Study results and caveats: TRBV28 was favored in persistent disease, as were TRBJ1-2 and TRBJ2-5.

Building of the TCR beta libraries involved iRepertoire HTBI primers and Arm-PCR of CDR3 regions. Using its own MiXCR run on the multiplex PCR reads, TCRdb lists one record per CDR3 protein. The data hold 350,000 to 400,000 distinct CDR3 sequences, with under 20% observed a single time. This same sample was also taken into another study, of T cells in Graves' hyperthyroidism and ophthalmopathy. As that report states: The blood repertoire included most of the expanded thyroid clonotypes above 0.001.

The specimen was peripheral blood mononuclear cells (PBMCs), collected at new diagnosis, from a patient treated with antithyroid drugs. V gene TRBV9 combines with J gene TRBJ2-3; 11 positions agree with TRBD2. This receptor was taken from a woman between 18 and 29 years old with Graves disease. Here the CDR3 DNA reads TGTGCCAGCAGCGGGGTAGCGGGGGGGAGGACAGATACGCAGTATTTT. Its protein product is CASSGVAGGRTDTQYF.